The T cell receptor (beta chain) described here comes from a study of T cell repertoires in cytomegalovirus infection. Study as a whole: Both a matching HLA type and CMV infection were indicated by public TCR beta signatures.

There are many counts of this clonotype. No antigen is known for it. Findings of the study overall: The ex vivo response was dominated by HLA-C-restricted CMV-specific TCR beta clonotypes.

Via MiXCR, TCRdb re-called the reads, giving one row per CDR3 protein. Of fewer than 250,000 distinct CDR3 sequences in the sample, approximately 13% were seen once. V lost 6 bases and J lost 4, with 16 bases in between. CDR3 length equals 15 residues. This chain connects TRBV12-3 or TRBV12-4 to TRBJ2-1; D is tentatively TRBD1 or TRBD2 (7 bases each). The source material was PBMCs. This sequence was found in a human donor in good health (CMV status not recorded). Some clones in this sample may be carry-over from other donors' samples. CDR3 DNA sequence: TGTGCCAGCAGGGGAAGCGGGACAGTTTACAATGAGCAGTTCTTC. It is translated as CASRGSGTVYNEQFF.